This is a list of T cell receptor beta chains from one sample in a study of blood T cell repertoires in COVID-19. The method was immunoSEQ multiplex PCR; TCRdb's version includes in-frame clones alone and lacks a portion of them. The sample has about 140,000 clones, about four fifths seen once; the top ten hold more than 1.5%. Sequences were obtained from peripheral blood. These receptors were taken from a human donor in a cohort sampled during active COVID-19. Both conserved end residues are part of each CDR3. D genes are given only for firm matches. The size entry is marked missing in some rows and otherwise reads once, few, many or a size class.

CASSELAGAKDTQYF,TGTGCCAGTAGTGAGCTAGCGGGAGCGAAAGATACGCAGTATTTT,NA,TRBJ2-3,TRBV19,TRBD2
CASRRTGVEKLFF,TGTGCCAGTAGGAGGACAGGGGTTGAAAAACTGTTTTTT,NA,TRBJ1-4,TRBV19,TRBD1
CASSVSGRGENTGELFF,TGTGCCAGCAGCGTTAGCGGGAGGGGTGAAAACACCGGGGAGCTGTTTTTT,NA,TRBJ2-2,TRBV9,TRBD2
CASSPQTSGSLGQFF,TGTGCCAGCAGCCCCCAGACTAGCGGGAGCTTGGGGCAGTTCTTC,NA,TRBJ2-1,TRBV6-6,TRBD2
CASSRGQGILNTEAFF,TGTGCCAGCAGCCGAGGACAGGGGATTCTGAACACTGAAGCTTTCTTT,NA,TRBJ1-1,TRBV3-1/TRBV3-2,TRBD1
CASSSQGAAYEQYF,TGTGCCAGCAGCTCTCAGGGGGCGGCCTACGAGCAGTACTTC,NA,TRBJ2-7,TRBV11-2,TRBD1
CATSERVGDGYTF,TGTGCCACCAGTGAGAGGGTTGGAGATGGCTACACCTTC,NA,TRBJ1-2,TRBV24-1,NA
CASSLGVRGEQYF,TGTGCCAGCAGCCTAGGGGTTAGGGGCGAGCAGTACTTC,NA,TRBJ2-7,TRBV6-5,NA
CASSSRTAYYNEQFF,TGTGCCAGCAGCTCTCGGACAGCCTACTACAATGAGCAGTTCTTC,NA,TRBJ2-1,TRBV5-4,NA
CASSQGQGKEKLFF,TGCGCCAGCAGCCAAGGACAGGGCAAAGAAAAACTGTTTTTT,NA,TRBJ1-4,TRBV4-3,TRBD1
CASSQGTGRNEKLFF,TGTGCCAGCAGCCAGGGGACAGGGCGTAATGAAAAACTGTTTTTT,once,TRBJ1-4,TRBV14,TRBD1
CASSIPSAGGWGEKLFF,TGTGCCAGTAGTATCCCCTCAGCGGGGGGCTGGGGTGAAAAACTGTTTTTT,NA,TRBJ1-4,TRBV19,NA
CASTARQGIGYTF,TGTGCCAGCACTGCGCGTCAGGGAATCGGCTACACCTTC,NA,TRBJ1-2,TRBV2,NA
CASSPYGNSGYTF,TGTGCCAGCTCACCATACGGGAATAGTGGCTACACCTTC,NA,TRBJ1-2,TRBV18,NA
CASSYSFRTVTYEQYF,TGTGCCAGCAGTTACTCGTTCAGGACAGTTACCTACGAGCAGTACTTC,few,TRBJ2-7,TRBV6-2/TRBV6-3,NA
CASSQDLGTFNYGYTF,TGTGCCAGCAGCCAAGATCTGGGGACTTTTAACTATGGCTACACCTTC,NA,TRBJ1-2,TRBV14,NA
CASSVERTGQPQHF,TGTGCCAGCAGCGTAGAGAGAACGGGGCAGCCCCAGCATTTT,NA,TRBJ1-5,TRBV9,NA
CASSPTGTLGAYEQYF,TGTGCCAGTAGTCCCACAGGTACTTTAGGCGCCTACGAGCAGTACTTC,NA,TRBJ2-7,TRBV19,NA
CASSLDPGSGNTIYF,TGTGCCAGCAGCTTGGACCCGGGCTCTGGAAACACCATATATTTT,NA,TRBJ1-3,TRBV5-4,NA
CSVYYALSSYNEQFF,TGCAGCGTTTACTATGCATTGAGCTCCTACAATGAGCAGTTCTTC,NA,TRBJ2-1,TRBV29-1,NA
CASRRGQGETSYTF,TGTGCCAGCCGCAGAGGACAGGGCGAAACTAGCTACACCTTC,once,TRBJ1-2,TRBV6-6,TRBD1
CASSLEAYEQYF,TGCGCCAGTAGTCTAGAGGCCTACGAGCAGTACTTC,NA,TRBJ2-7,TRBV5-1,NA
CASRLCPPAYEQYF,TGTGCAAGTCGCTTATGCCCACCGGCCTACGAGCAGTACTTC,once,TRBJ2-7,TRBV12-2,NA
CASSPLAGAAYNEQFF,TGTGCCAGCAGCCCCCTAGCGGGAGCGGCCTACAATGAGCAGTTCTTC,NA,TRBJ2-1,TRBV7-3,TRBD2
CASSRGQAYQETQYF,TGTGCCAGCAGCCGAGGGCAAGCCTACCAAGAGACCCAGTACTTC,NA,TRBJ2-5,TRBV6-2/TRBV6-3,NA
CSVVAGVTEAFF,TGCAGCGTTGTGGCGGGGGTCACTGAAGCTTTCTTT,NA,TRBJ1-1,TRBV29-1,NA
CASAERTGVRDEQFF,TGTGCCAGCGCTGAGAGGACAGGGGTGCGGGATGAGCAGTTCTTC,NA,TRBJ2-1,TRBV5-6,TRBD1
CAWRAGGGYGYTF,TGTGCCTGGAGGGCAGGGGGCGGCTATGGCTACACCTTC,NA,TRBJ1-2,TRBV30,TRBD1
CASAPGTSGYNEQFF,TGCGCCAGCGCCCCCGGGACTAGCGGTTACAATGAGCAGTTCTTC,NA,TRBJ2-1,TRBV5-1,TRBD2
CASSQLEISTDTQYF,TGTGCCAGCAGTCAACTAGAGATCAGCACAGATACGCAGTATTTT,NA,TRBJ2-3,TRBV7-9,NA
CASRRALLVLAFF,TGTGCCAGCAGGCGGGCTTTGCTCGTGTTAGCTTTCTTT,NA,TRBJ1-1,TRBV2,NA
CASSELYSNNEQFF,TGTGCCAGCAGTGAACTGTACAGTAACAATGAGCAGTTCTTC,many,TRBJ2-1,TRBV25-1,NA
CATGRPGLAGGGTYNEQFF,TGTGCCACCGGTAGACCGGGACTAGCGGGAGGGGGAACCTACAATGAGCAGTTCTTC,NA,TRBJ2-1,TRBV24-1,TRBD2
CASSQDPGTELYLNTEAFF,TGTGCCAGCAGCCAAGATCCCGGGACAGAGTTGTATTTGAACACTGAAGCTTTCTTT,NA,TRBJ1-1,TRBV3-1/TRBV3-2,TRBD1
CASSLDHHPPEPQHF,TGTGCCAGCAGCTTAGATCATCACCCCCCAGAGCCCCAGCATTTT,NA,TRBJ1-5,TRBV11-2,NA
CASRKGQGGTEAFF,TGTGCCAGCAGGAAAGGACAGGGGGGAACTGAAGCTTTCTTT,NA,TRBJ1-1,TRBV6-6,TRBD1
CASSLGQGVTEAFF,TGTGCCAGCAGCTTAGGACAGGGAGTCACTGAAGCTTTCTTT,NA,TRBJ1-1,TRBV7-2,TRBD1
CASSPWTGGFSSTDTQYF,TGTGCCAGCAGCCCCTGGACAGGGGGTTTCTCTAGCACAGATACGCAGTATTTT,NA,TRBJ2-3,TRBV7-9,TRBD1
CASNLAGGYNEQFF,TGTGCCAGCAACCTAGCGGGGGGCTACAATGAGCAGTTCTTC,NA,TRBJ2-1,TRBV7-2,TRBD2
CASSYTRLAGRGETQYF,TGTGCCAGCAGCTACACTCGACTAGCGGGGAGGGGGGAGACCCAGTACTTC,NA,TRBJ2-5,TRBV11-2,TRBD2
CASSYSQRDRVEQYF,TGTGCCAGCAGTTACTCGCAGCGGGACAGGGTCGAGCAGTACTTC,NA,TRBJ2-7,TRBV6-2/TRBV6-3,TRBD1
CATSREGLAGGLGETQYF,TGTGCCACCAGCAGAGAGGGACTAGCGGGAGGGCTAGGCGAGACCCAGTACTTC,NA,TRBJ2-5,TRBV15,TRBD2
CASSETGGEPGELFF,TGTGCCAGCTCCGAAACGGGGGGGGAACCCGGGGAGCTGTTTTTT,few,TRBJ2-2,TRBV6-5,TRBD2
CASSLTPLPRGWKRNEQFF,TGTGCCAGCAGCTTAACCCCCCTCCCTAGAGGTTGGAAGCGCAATGAGCAGTTCTTC,NA,TRBJ2-1,TRBV7-3,NA
CASSSMIGGSSPYEQYF,TGTGCCAGCAGTTCGATGATCGGCGGGAGCAGCCCCTACGAGCAGTACTTC,once,TRBJ2-7,TRBV28,TRBD2
CASSPSSEGKNIQYF,TGTGCCAGCAGTCCTAGTTCGGAGGGCAAAAACATTCAGTACTTC,NA,TRBJ2-4,TRBV9,NA
CASSLDAAGGAEQFF,TGTGCCAGCAGCTTAGATGCAGCGGGAGGGGCCGAGCAGTTCTTC,NA,TRBJ2-1,TRBV7-6,TRBD2
CASSRAGLPYEQYF,TGTGCCAGCAGCCGAGCGGGACTCCCCTACGAGCAGTACTTC,NA,TRBJ2-7,TRBV28,TRBD2
CASSKRLAGSNAEQFF,TGTGCCAGCAGTAAAAGACTAGCGGGTTCTAACGCTGAGCAGTTCTTC,NA,TRBJ2-1,TRBV2,TRBD2
CASSSVGGDTQYF,TGTGCCAGCAGCTCTGTGGGAGGGGATACGCAGTATTTT,once,TRBJ2-3,TRBV7-9,TRBD2
CASSLRGTSGSTAFGSYEQYF,TGTGCCAGCAGTTTAAGGGGGACTAGCGGGAGTACGGCTTTTGGCTCCTACGAGCAGTACTTC,few,TRBJ2-7,TRBV27,TRBD2
CASSYQYGMSQPQHF,TGTGCCAGCAGTTACCAGTACGGGATGAGTCAGCCCCAGCATTTT,few,TRBJ1-5,TRBV6-5,NA
CASSVGLGSGNEQFF,TGTGCCAGCAGCGTTGGACTAGGGAGTGGCAATGAGCAGTTCTTC,NA,TRBJ2-1,TRBV9,TRBD2
CASSPRAGAEYEQYF,TGCGCCAGCAGCCCACGTGCGGGGGCGGAGTACGAGCAGTACTTC,NA,TRBJ2-7,TRBV5-1,NA
CASSDHRDTGANVLTF,TGTGCCAGCAGCGACCACAGGGACACTGGGGCCAACGTCCTGACTTTC,NA,TRBJ2-6,TRBV9,NA
CASSRGQGPYEQYF,TGTGCCAGCAGCCGGGGACAGGGCCCCTACGAGCAGTACTTC,once,TRBJ2-7,TRBV7-8,TRBD1
CAISILEGGGNEQFF,TGTGCCATCAGCATATTGGAGGGAGGCGGGAATGAGCAGTTCTTC,NA,TRBJ2-1,TRBV10-3,NA
CASSDDRASYGYTF,TGTGCCAGCTCCGACGACAGGGCCTCCTATGGCTACACCTTC,NA,TRBJ1-2,TRBV6-5,TRBD1
CASSEAIGAGQETQYF,TGTGCCAGCAGTGAAGCGATAGGGGCCGGGCAAGAGACCCAGTACTTC,once,TRBJ2-5,TRBV2,NA